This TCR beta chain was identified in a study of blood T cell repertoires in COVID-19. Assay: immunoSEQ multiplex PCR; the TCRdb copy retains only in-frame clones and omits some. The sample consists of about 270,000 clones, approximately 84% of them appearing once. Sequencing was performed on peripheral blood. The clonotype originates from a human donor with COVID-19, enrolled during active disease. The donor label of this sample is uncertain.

The CDR3 spells CSVEAPGAGGLRGDTQYF. In DNA form, the CDR3 reads TGCAGCGTTGAAGCCCCGGGAGCGGGAGGGCTAAGGGGAGATACGCAGTATTTT. This chain uses TRBV29-1 with TRBJ2-3; TRBD2 agrees at 10 bases. Trimming at V came to 1 base and at J to 5 bases, leaving 15 bases not matched to a gene. Germline CDR1 is SQVTM and CDR2 is ANQGSEA. The CDR3 runs to 18 residues.